These 19 T cell receptor beta chains originate from one sample sequenced in a study of shared clonotypes between healthy human individuals. TCRdb's copy holds only in-frame clones and misses some; the assay was immunoSEQ multiplex PCR. The data hold more than 850,000 clones, with 70% to 80% observed a single time. The sequenced sample was memory CD4+ T cells from PBMCs. The subset: CD45RA-negative fraction. Source of these receptors: a man aged 18 to 30 in good health. Some clones in this sample may be carry-over from other donors' samples.

V gene TRBV28 combines with J gene TRBJ1-2; TRBD1 matches 7 bases. The J segment lost 7 bases and the V segment lost 10 bases, leaving 9 bases of the junction unmatched. CDR1 is MDHEN and CDR2 is SYDVKM in the germline V gene. This CDR3 is built from 12 residues. The CDR3 DNA reads as TGTGCCACCCAGGAGGGGGCAAGTGGCTACACCTTC. This encodes CATQEGASGYTF.

This rearrangement joins TRBV28 to TRBJ1-2, with a possible D match to TRBD1 (6 bases). From germline, CDR1 is MDHEN and CDR2 SYDVKM. Trimming took 4 bases from V and 13 from J, leaving 22 bases between them. The CDR3 sequence is 14 residues long. CDR3: CASSWARQVPMSTF. In DNA form, the CDR3 reads TGTGCCAGCAGTTGGGCCCGACAGGTCCCCATGAGCACCTTC.

J is TRBJ2-1 and V is TRBV4-1, with D perhaps TRBD1 (6 bases). CDR1 is MGHRA and CDR2 is YSYEKL in the germline V gene. The V end lost 1 base, the J end lost 6 bases, and 13 bases lay between the germline ends. The length of the CDR3 is 15 residues. The CDR3 sequence is CASSQGSNRANEQFF. CDR3 nucleotide sequence: TGCGCCAGCAGCCAAGGGTCCAACAGGGCCAATGAGCAGTTCTTC.

V and J are TRBV5-1 and TRBJ1-2; D not certain. The germline gives CDR1 SGHRS, CDR2 YFSETQ. The length of the CDR3 is 13 residues. Trimming removed 4 bases at V and 3 bases at J, with 10 bases between. The CDR3 sequence is CASSSIRDYGYTF. The CDR3 region has the DNA TGCGCCAGCAGCAGCATAAGGGACTATGGCTACACCTTC.

Note on this clone: This sample includes further DNA sequences coding for the same CDR3. V gene TRBV6-5 combines with J gene TRBJ1-2; 8 nucleotides align to TRBD1. V trimming: 5 bases; J trimming: 8 bases; junction bases outside the gene matches: 7. The germline CDR1 and CDR2 sequences are MNHEY and SVGAGI. CDR3 length equals 13 residues. CDR3 nucleotide sequence: TGTGCCAGCAGTGTTGGGACAGGCGGCGGCTACACCTTC. Translating it yields CASSVGTGGGYTF.

The rearrangement uses TRBV9 and TRBJ2-3; 15 nucleotides line up with TRBD2. The V gene's germline CDR1 is SGDLS and CDR2 YYNGEE. This CDR3 has 18 amino acids. The V gene end was trimmed by 6 bases and the J gene end by 6 bases; junction bases not matched to a gene: 14. This CDR3 reads CASTLGLAGGPFIDTQYF. The CDR3, as DNA: TGTGCCAGCACATTAGGACTAGCGGGAGGGCCGTTCATCGATACGCAGTATTTT.

The chain combines TRBV7-9 with TRBJ2-3; D ambiguous. This CDR3 has 13 amino acids. The germline V gene has CDR1 SEHNR and CDR2 FQNEAQ (reference sequence). Trimming left V 8 bases short and J 2 bases short, with 11 bases between. The DNA for the CDR3 is TGTGCCAGCCGACGACTGGCCACAGATACGCAGTATTTT. It is translated as CASRRLATDTQYF. Complete variable domain (other parts from reference TRBV7-9 and TRBJ2-3): DTGVSQNPRHKITKRGQNVTFRCDPISEHNRLYWYRQTLGQGPEFLTYFQNEAQLEKSRLLSDRFSAERPKGSFSTLEIQRTEQGDSAMYLCASRRLATDTQYFGPGTRLTVL.

V and J are TRBV7-2 and TRBJ2-3; 10 nucleotides line up with TRBD2. The CDR3 contains 15 residues. CDR1 SGHTA and CDR2 FQGNSA come from the germline V gene. With 1 base clipped from V and 6 bases from J, the junction kept 4 bases outside the gene matches. CDR3 residues: CASSLGGSGGDTQYF. CDR3 bases: TGTGCCAGCAGCTTAGGAGGTAGCGGGGGGGATACGCAGTATTTT.

This clone was seen only once. The chain has TRBV6-6 and TRBJ1-5, with D hard to call. The CDR3 spans 14 residues. Germline assignment: CDR1 MNHNY and CDR2 SVGAGI (reference sequence). The V end lost 6 bases, the J end lost 2 bases, and 11 bases lay between the germline ends. This CDR3 is CASRPDIRNQPQHF. The DNA for the CDR3 is TGTGCCAGCAGACCCGACATACGCAATCAGCCCCAGCATTTT.

Note on this clone: Other nucleotide sequences from this sample produce the same CDR3. The chain is built from TRBV5-1 and TRBJ2-6, with TRBD2 matching 7 bases. The CDR3 totals 15 residues. Germline assignment: CDR1 SGHRS and CDR2 YFSETQ. V lost 7 bases, J lost 2 bases, and 6 bases stayed unmatched. The CDR3, as DNA: TGCGCCAGCTCCCTGGGGGGGGCTGGGGCCAACGTCCTGACTTTC. The encoded protein is CASSLGGAGANVLTF.

The chain joins TRBV6-1 to TRBJ1-5, with D maybe TRBD1 (5 bases). CDR1 MNHNS and CDR2 SASEGT come from the germline V gene. Trimming removed 6 bases at V and 5 bases at J, with 14 bases between. The CDR3 covers 14 residues. CDR3 sequence reads: CASRDGGRDQPQHF. DNA of the CDR3: TGTGCCAGCAGGGATGGGGGGAGGGATCAGCCCCAGCATTTT.

V is TRBV11-2 and J is TRBJ1-1, with D perhaps TRBD1 (5 bases). Trimming cost V 6 bases and J 3 bases, with 14 bases left between them. Germline assignment: CDR1 SGHAT and CDR2 FQNNGV. The CDR3 has 14 amino acids. The CDR3 region is CASSLQGWDTEAFF. The CDR3 DNA follows: TGTGCCAGCAGTCTCCAGGGATGGGACACTGAAGCTTTCTTT.

The V and J genes are TRBV12-5 and TRBJ2-3; no clear D gene. CDR1 and CDR2 from the germline V gene are LGHNT and FRNRAP. The CDR3 length is 11 residues. V lost 3 bases to trimming and J lost 8 bases, with 6 bases between them. The CDR3 bases are TGTGCTAGTGGTTTTAAGGGTACGCAGTATTTT. Amino acid sequence: CASGFKGTQYF.

This chain links TRBV9 with TRBJ1-2, with TRBD1 as a possible D gene (5 bases). V lost 3 bases, J lost 0 bases, and 12 bases lay in between. The germline V gene has CDR1 SGDLS and CDR2 YYNGEE. This CDR3 has 15 amino acids. As DNA, the CDR3 is TGTGCCAGCAGCGGGGGACGAGAATCTAACTATGGCTACACCTTC. Translation gives CASSGGRESNYGYTF. Combining the CDR3 with reference TRBV9 and TRBJ1-2 gives the whole variable domain DSGVTQTPKHLITATGQRVTLRCSPRSGDLSVYWYQQSLDQGLQFLIQYYNGEERAKGNILERFSAQQFPDLHSELNLSSLELGDSALYFCASSGGRESNYGYTFGSGTRLTVV.

In its sample, this clone was seen a few times. The J gene is TRBJ1-5, the V gene TRBV28; TRBD1 aligns across 7 bases. Germline CDR1 is MDHEN and CDR2 is SYDVKM. J gave up 2 bases and V 5 bases, and 6 bases lay outside the gene matches. The CDR3 sequence is 15 residues long. Written as DNA, the CDR3 is TGTGCCAGCAGTACGAACAGGGGTCGCAATCAGCCCCAGCATTTT. Translating gives CASSTNRGRNQPQHF.

Here the CDR3 reads CASSLGGQGRIEKFF. The CDR3 bases are TGTGCCAGCAGCTTGGGCGGACAGGGCCGGATAGAGAAGTTCTTC. V and J are TRBV5-6 and TRBJ2-1, with 8 bases identical to TRBD1. V lost 0 bases, J lost 14 bases, and 13 bases stayed unmatched. Germline-derived CDR1 and CDR2 are SGHDT and YYEEEE. The CDR3 loop spans 15 amino acids.

There are a few counts of this clone. This chain connects TRBV5-1 to TRBJ2-2; D call uncertain. The CDR3 is 14 residues long. Germline values: CDR1 SGHRS, CDR2 YFSETQ. Trimming pared 5 bases from V and 1 base from J, leaving 9 bases between. In nucleotides, the CDR3 is TGCGCCAGCAGAGAACAGCTGAACACCGGGGAGCTGTTTTTT. Protein product: CASREQLNTGELFF.

This clone occurred once. The rearrangement uses TRBV28 and TRBJ1-5, with TRBD1 as a possible D gene (5 bases). This CDR3 has 17 amino acids. Trimming removed 5 bases at V and 4 bases at J, with 21 bases between. Germline-derived CDR1 and CDR2 are MDHEN and SYDVKM. DNA for the CDR3: TGTGCCAGCAGTCTGGGCGGGGGGGGACTTTTGAATCAGCCCCAGCATTTT. Translation: CASSLGGGGLLNQPQHF.

This clone was detected only once. This chain links TRBV6-5 with TRBJ2-2; TRBD1 aligns across 10 bases. Germline CDR1 is MNHEY and CDR2 is SVGAGI. Trimming at V came to 10 bases and at J to 5 bases, leaving 4 bases not matched to a gene. There are 13 residues in the CDR3. The CDR3 nucleotides are TGTGCCACCCGGACAGGGGGAACCGGGGAGCTGTTTTTT. Amino acid sequence: CATRTGGTGELFF.